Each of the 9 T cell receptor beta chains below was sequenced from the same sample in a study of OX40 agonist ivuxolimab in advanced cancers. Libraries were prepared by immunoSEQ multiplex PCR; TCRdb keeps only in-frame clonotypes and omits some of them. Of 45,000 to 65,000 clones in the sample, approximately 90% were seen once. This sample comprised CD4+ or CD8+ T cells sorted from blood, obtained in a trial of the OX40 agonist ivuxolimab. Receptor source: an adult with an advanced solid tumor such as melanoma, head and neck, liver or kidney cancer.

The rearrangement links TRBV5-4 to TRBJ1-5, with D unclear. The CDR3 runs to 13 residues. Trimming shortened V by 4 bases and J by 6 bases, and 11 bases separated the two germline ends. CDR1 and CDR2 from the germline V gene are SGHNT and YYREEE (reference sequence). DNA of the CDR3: TGTGCCAGCAGCCCTGTAGAAGGTCAGCCCCAGCATTTT. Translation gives CASSPVEGQPQHF.

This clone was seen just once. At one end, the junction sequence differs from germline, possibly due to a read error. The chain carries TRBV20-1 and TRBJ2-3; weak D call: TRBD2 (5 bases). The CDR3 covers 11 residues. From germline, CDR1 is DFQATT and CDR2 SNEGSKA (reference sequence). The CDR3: CSARGTDTQYF. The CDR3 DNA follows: TGCAGTGCGAGAGGGACAGATACGCAGTATTTT.

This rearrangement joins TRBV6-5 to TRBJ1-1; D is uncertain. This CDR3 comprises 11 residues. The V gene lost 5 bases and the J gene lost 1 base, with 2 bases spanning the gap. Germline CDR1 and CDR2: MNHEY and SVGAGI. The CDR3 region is CASSTNTEAFF. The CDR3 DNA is TGTGCCAGCAGTACGAACACTGAAGCTTTCTTT.

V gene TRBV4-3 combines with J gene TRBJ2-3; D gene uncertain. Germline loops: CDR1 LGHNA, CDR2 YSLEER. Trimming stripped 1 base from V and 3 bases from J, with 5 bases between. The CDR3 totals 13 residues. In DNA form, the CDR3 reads TGCGCCAGCAGCCAAGGAGAGACAGATACGCAGTATTTT. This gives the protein CASSQGETDTQYF.

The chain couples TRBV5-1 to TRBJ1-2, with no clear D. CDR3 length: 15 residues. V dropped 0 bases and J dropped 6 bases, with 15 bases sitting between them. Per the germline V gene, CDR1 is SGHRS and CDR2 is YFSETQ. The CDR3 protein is CASSLAVGPNNGYTF. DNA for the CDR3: TGCGCCAGCAGCTTGGCCGTTGGGCCGAACAATGGCTACACCTTC. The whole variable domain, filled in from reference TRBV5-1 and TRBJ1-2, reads KAGVTQTPRYLIKTRGQQVTLSCSPISGHRSVSWYQQTPGQGLQFLFEYFSETQRNKGNFPGRFSGRQFSNSRSEMNVSTLELGDSALYLCASSLAVGPNNGYTFGSGTRLTVV.

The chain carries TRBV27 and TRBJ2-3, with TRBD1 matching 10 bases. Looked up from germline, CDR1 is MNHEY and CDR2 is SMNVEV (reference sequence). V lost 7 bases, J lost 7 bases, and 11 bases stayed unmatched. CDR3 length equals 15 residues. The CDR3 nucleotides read TGTGCCAGCACTTCCAGGGGACAGGGGAGTCATACGCAGTATTTT. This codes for CASTSRGQGSHTQYF.

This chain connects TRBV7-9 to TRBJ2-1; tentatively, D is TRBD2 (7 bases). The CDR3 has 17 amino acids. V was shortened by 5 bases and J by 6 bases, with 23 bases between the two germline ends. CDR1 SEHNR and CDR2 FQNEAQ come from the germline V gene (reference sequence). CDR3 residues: CASSPVLGGGSGNEQFF. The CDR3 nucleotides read TGTGCCAGCAGCCCCGTTTTAGGGGGGGGCTCGGGCAATGAGCAGTTCTTC.

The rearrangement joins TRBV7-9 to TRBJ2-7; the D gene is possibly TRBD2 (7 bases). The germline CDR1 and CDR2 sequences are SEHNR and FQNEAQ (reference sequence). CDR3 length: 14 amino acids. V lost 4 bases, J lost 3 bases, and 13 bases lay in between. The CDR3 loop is CASSSSGGFYEQYF. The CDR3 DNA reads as TGTGCCAGCAGCTCGTCGGGGGGCTTCTACGAGCAGTACTTC.

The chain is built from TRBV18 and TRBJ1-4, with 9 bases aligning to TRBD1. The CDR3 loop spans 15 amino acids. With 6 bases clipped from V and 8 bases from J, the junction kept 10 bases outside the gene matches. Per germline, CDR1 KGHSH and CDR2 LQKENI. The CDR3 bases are TGTGCCAGCTCGACTACAGGGGGCTTTTGGGAAAAACTGTTTTTT. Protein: CASSTTGGFWEKLFF.